Shown below are 30 T cell receptor beta chains from a single sample sequenced in a study of T cells in Graves' hyperthyroidism and ophthalmopathy. Using RNA transcripts as the source, TCR beta CDR3 regions were amplified. The TCR CDR3 first-round RT-PCR relied on the HTBI primer set. TCRdb re-derived calls from the multiplex PCR reads in MiXCR, one entry per CDR3 protein. The sample lists approximately 720,000 distinct CDR3 sequences; under 20% were seen once. Sample: blood. Receptor source: a woman between 50 and 59 years old with Graves' hyperthyroidism that later progressed to Graves' ophthalmopathy.

In its sample, this clonotype was seen a few times. The chain links TRBV20-1 to TRBJ1-1; 8 bases align to TRBD1. V lost 2 bases, J lost 13 bases, and 12 bases stayed unmatched. The CDR3 sequence is 13 residues long. The germline gives CDR1 DFQATT, CDR2 SNEGSKA (reference sequence). DNA of the CDR3: TGCAGTGCTAGACCTACAGGGGGTAGACAAGGTTTCTTT. This codes for CSARPTGGRQGFF.

The rearrangement links TRBV19 to TRBJ1-2, with D unresolved. The CDR3 is 12 residues long. Trimming took 4 bases from V and 1 from J, leaving 4 bases between them. Germline-derived CDR1 and CDR2 are LNHDA and SQIVND (reference sequence). CDR3 bases: TGTGCCAGTAGTACCCATAACTATGGCTACACCTTC. Translation: CASSTHNYGYTF.

This chain's CDR3 is CSARDLKGGGTEAFF. The CDR3 DNA reads as TGCAGTGCTAGAGATTTAAAGGGGGGAGGCACTGAAGCTTTCTTT. The gene calls are TRBV20-1 and TRBJ1-1, with a weak D call TRBD1 (6 bases). Germline-derived CDR1 and CDR2 are DFQATT and SNEGSKA (reference sequence). The V and J ends lost 0 bases and 4 bases respectively, with 15 bases between them. The CDR3 runs to 15 residues.

This sequence joins TRBV11-2 and TRBJ2-1; 11 positions agree with TRBD2. CDR3 length: 15 residues. Germline V gives CDR1 SGHAT, CDR2 FQNNGV. The V and J ends lost 4 bases and 9 bases, in that order; junction bases with no gene match: 8. The CDR3 here is CASSYIAGGPSEQFF. The DNA of the CDR3 is TGTGCCAGCAGCTACATAGCGGGAGGGCCAAGTGAGCAGTTCTTC.

About this clonotype: The junction and the germline gene differ at one end; a read error may be behind it. J is TRBJ2-2 and V is TRBV5-4; the D gene could be TRBD1 or TRBD2 (6 bases each). This CDR3 region has 17 residues. Germline CDR1 SGHNT, CDR2 YYREEE (reference sequence). The CDR3 sequence is CASSLVGGPLGTGELFF. The CDR3 nucleotides are TGTGCCAGTAGCTTGGTGGGGGGCCCCCTCGGCACCGGGGAGCTGTTTTTT.

This clonotype was recorded a few times. CDR3 region: CASSLSGAVVSLHF. In nucleotides, the CDR3 is TGTGCCAGCAGTTTATCTGGCGCGGTAGTGTCCCTCCACTTT. The J gene is TRBJ1-6, the V gene TRBV27; D call uncertain. The CDR3 contains 14 residues. Germline V gene data show CDR1 as MNHEY and CDR2 as SMNVEV (reference sequence). V lost 0 bases and J lost 14, with 14 bases in between.

The chain uses TRBV10-2 and TRBJ1-5; D remains unclear. The V gene lost 0 bases and the J gene lost 7 bases, with 7 bases spanning the gap. CDR1 and CDR2 (germline): WSHSY, SAAADI. The CDR3 loop spans 13 amino acids. The CDR3 nucleotides are TGCGCCAGCAGTGAGTCGCTGTACCAGCCCCAGCATTTT. This gives the protein CASSESLYQPQHF.

This clonotype has a count of ten or more. This chain uses TRBV7-8 with TRBJ1-1; D perhaps matches TRBD1 (6 bases). CDR3 size: 14 residues. The germline gives CDR1 SGHVS, CDR2 FQNEAQ. V was clipped by 1 base and J by 6 bases, with 12 bases between them. The DNA for the CDR3 is TGTGCCAGCAGCTTAGTTTCAGGGGTAGCTGAAGCTTTCTTT. Amino acids: CASSLVSGVAEAFF. Looking up the rest from reference TRBV7-8 and TRBJ1-1 gives the full variable domain: GAGVSQSPRYKVAKRGQDVALRCDPISGHVSLFWYQQALGQGPEFLTYFQNEAQLDKSGLPSDRFFAERPEGSVSTLKIQRTQQEDSAVYLCASSLVSGVAEAFFGQGTRLTVV.

This chain links TRBV7-2 with TRBJ1-5; 7 bases map to TRBD1. After removal of 5 bases from V and 9 bases from J, the junction contained 7 bases not matched to a gene. CDR3 length equals 13 residues. CDR1 is SGHTA and CDR2 is FQGNSA in the germline V gene. The CDR3, as DNA: TGTGCCAGCAGCCCAACAGGGGTTCTGCCCCAGCATTTT. Translation gives CASSPTGVLPQHF.

The chain uses TRBV7-2 and TRBJ2-7; D remains unclear. The CDR3 runs to 15 residues. Germline V gene data show CDR1 as SGHTA and CDR2 as FQGNSA. V was cut by 3 bases and J by 3 bases, with 15 bases left in between. The CDR3 region has the DNA TGTGCCAGCAGCTTTGATGTGGGCCCTGACTACGAGCAGTACTTC. Amino acids: CASSFDVGPDYEQYF.

The chain has TRBV5-1 and TRBJ2-2, with 8 bases fitting TRBD1. The CDR3 totals 16 residues. Germline V gives CDR1 SGHRS, CDR2 YFSETQ. V trimming: 2 bases; J trimming: 3 bases; junction bases outside the gene matches: 6. This CDR3 reads CASSFRQGFDTGELFF. In DNA form, the CDR3 reads TGCGCCAGCAGCTTCAGACAGGGGTTCGACACCGGGGAGCTGTTTTTT.

The chain couples TRBV5-1 to TRBJ2-3; 11 nucleotides line up with TRBD2. Germline V gene sequence: CDR1 SGHRS, CDR2 YFSETQ. The CDR3 totals 16 residues. The V segment lost 4 bases and the J segment 2 bases; nucleotides outside the gene matches: 6. CDR3 DNA: TGCGCCAGCAGCCCGACGACTAGCGGGGTCACAGATACGCAGTATTTT. As protein: CASSPTTSGVTDTQYF.

This clonotype was observed a few times. V usage is TRBV30 and J usage is TRBJ1-2; D remains ambiguous. Trimming cost V 4 bases and J 2 bases, with 14 bases left between them. The CDR3 contains 14 residues. Germline V CDR1 and CDR2: GTSNPN, SVGIG (reference sequence). The CDR3 sequence: CAWTVLGRNYGYTF. In nucleotides, the CDR3 is TGTGCCTGGACTGTATTGGGCAGGAACTATGGCTACACCTTC.

This clonotype was found many times. The rearrangement links TRBV18 to TRBJ2-5; no firm D call. Looked up from germline, CDR1 is KGHSH and CDR2 is LQKENI. The CDR3 runs to 13 residues. Trimming took off 6 bases at V and 2 bases at J, with 10 bases between the two ends. CDR3 in amino acids: CASSPPLQETQYF. The CDR3 DNA follows: TGTGCCAGCTCTCCCCCTCTACAAGAGACCCAGTACTTC.

This clonotype was recorded at least ten times. The chain links TRBV30 to TRBJ1-4; D is ambiguous. The CDR3 is 12 amino acids. The germline V and J ends were trimmed by 2 bases and 8 bases, with 9 bases remaining between them. The germline CDR1 and CDR2 sequences are GTSNPN and SVGIG (reference sequence). This CDR3 is CAWSRSAEKLFF. CDR3 nucleotide sequence: TGTGCCTGGAGTAGGAGTGCAGAAAAACTGTTTTTT.

In its sample, this clonotype was seen a few times. The genes are TRBV20-1 and TRBJ1-2, with D hard to call. The ends were cut back, 3 bases at V and 6 bases at J, with 17 bases in the middle. Looked up from germline, CDR1 is DFQATT and CDR2 is SNEGSKA (reference sequence). This CDR3 has 14 residues. Here the CDR3 reads CSARYSPSTDGYTF. For the CDR3, the DNA is TGCAGTGCTAGGTATAGTCCATCGACTGATGGCTACACCTTC.

The CDR3 DNA is TGTGCCAGTAGTATTACAGGGTTAGATACGCAGTATTTT. Its protein product is CASSITGLDTQYF. The chain joins TRBV19 to TRBJ2-3, with TRBD1 as a possible D gene (6 bases). The CDR3 loop spans 13 amino acids. V lost 3 bases and J lost 5, with 9 bases in between. CDR1 and CDR2 (germline): LNHDA, SQIVND (reference sequence).

V gene TRBV19 combines with J gene TRBJ1-2; D is ambiguous. This CDR3 is 16 amino acids long. From germline, CDR1 is LNHDA and CDR2 SQIVND (reference sequence). Trimming removed 3 bases at V and 0 bases at J, with 14 bases between. Written as DNA, the CDR3 is TGTGCCAGTAGTATGACTTGGCGGGATCCTAACTATGGCTACACCTTC. Translation: CASSMTWRDPNYGYTF.

This clonotype was observed at least ten times. The chain joins TRBV12-3 or TRBV12-4 to TRBJ2-5; D is ambiguous. CDR3 size: 14 residues. V dropped 1 base and J dropped 2 bases, with 8 bases sitting between them. In nucleotides, the CDR3 is TGTGCCAGCAGTTTAGGTCCCCCACAAGAGACCCAGTACTTC. Its translation is CASSLGPPQETQYF.

This clonotype showed up just a few times. CDR3 nucleotides: TGTGCCAGCAGTAACACAGATAGCAATCAGCCCCAGCATTTT. It translates to CASSNTDSNQPQHF. The genes are TRBV27 and TRBJ1-5; no clear D gene. The CDR3 length is 14 residues. V was cut by 5 bases and J by 0 bases, with 8 bases left in between. Germline V gene data show CDR1 as MNHEY and CDR2 as SMNVEV (reference sequence).

This clonotype was observed many times. The V gene is TRBV11-2, the J gene TRBJ2-5; no reliable D call. Germline values: CDR1 SGHAT, CDR2 FQNNGV. V was cut by 4 bases and J by 5 bases, with 14 bases left in between. The CDR3 is 14 residues long. DNA for the CDR3: TGTGCCAGCAGCTCCACGAGGTTGTCGGAGACCCAGTACTTC. Amino acids: CASSSTRLSETQYF.

The table lists this clonotype with a few counts. V usage is TRBV7-2 and J usage is TRBJ1-3; D may be TRBD1 (6 bases). This CDR3 is 14 amino acids long. Germline V gives CDR1 SGHTA, CDR2 FQGNSA. Trimming took off 3 bases at V and 4 bases at J, with 10 bases between the two ends. The CDR3 coding sequence is TGTGCCAGCAGCTTCGGGGACACCGGAAACACCATATATTTT. Translating gives CASSFGDTGNTIYF. Looking up the rest from reference TRBV7-2 and TRBJ1-3 gives the full variable domain: GAGVSQSPSNKVTEKGKDVELRCDPISGHTALYWYRQSLGQGLEFLIYFQGNSAPDKSGLPSDRFSAERTGGSVSTLTIQRTQQEDSAVYLCASSFGDTGNTIYFGEGSWLTVV.

This clonotype was detected a few times. This chain links TRBV7-9 with TRBJ1-4, with D possibly being TRBD1 (5 bases). V was pared by 3 bases and J by 8 bases, with 19 bases between. This CDR3 has 16 amino acids. From germline, CDR1 is SEHNR and CDR2 FQNEAQ (reference sequence). The CDR3 loop is CASSFSVVGDGEKLFF. CDR3 DNA: TGTGCCAGCAGCTTCAGCGTCGTTGGGGACGGGGAAAAACTGTTTTTT.

This clonotype was seen at least ten times. The chain recombines TRBV5-5 with TRBJ1-6; 8 bases are a match to TRBD1. Germline V CDR1 and CDR2: SGHKS, YYEKEE (reference sequence). The CDR3 has 18 amino acids. Trimming at V came to 6 bases and at J to 4 bases, leaving 15 bases not matched to a gene. The CDR3 DNA follows: TGTGCCAGCATCCACAAATTGACAGGGGATCGTTATAATTCACCCCTCCACTTT. Protein sequence: CASIHKLTGDRYNSPLHF. Combining the CDR3 with reference TRBV5-5 and TRBJ1-6 gives the whole variable domain DAGVTQSPTHLIKTRGQQVTLRCSPISGHKSVSWYQQVLGQGPQFIFQYYEKEERGRGNFPDRFSARQFPNYSSELNVNALLLGDSALYLCASIHKLTGDRYNSPLHFGNGTRLTVT.

On this clonotype: Sequence at one end of the junction differs from germline and may be a read error. The chain uses TRBV5-1 and TRBJ2-4; either TRBD1 or TRBD2 may fit D (5 bases each). Germline V gene lookup returns CDR1 SGHRS and CDR2 YFSETQ. CDR3 length equals 17 residues. This CDR3 reads CASSSHQGGGAKNIQYF. In DNA form, the CDR3 reads TGTGCCAGCAGCTCCCACCAGGGTGGGGGAGCCAAAAACATTCAGTACTTC.

Many counts were recorded for this clonotype. The chain is built from TRBV20-1 and TRBJ1-1, with TRBD1 identical over 10 bases. The J segment lost 1 base and the V segment lost 1 base, leaving 0 bases of the junction unmatched. The CDR3 is made up of 14 amino acids. CDR1 is DFQATT, CDR2 SNEGSKA, per germline (reference sequence). This CDR3 reads CSARGDRGNTEAFF. As DNA, the CDR3 is TGCAGTGCTAGAGGGGACAGGGGGAACACTGAAGCTTTCTTT.

This clonotype was counted many times. The CDR3 here is CASRRADPRSYNEQFF. CDR3 in DNA: TGTGCCAGCAGACGGGCCGACCCCCGGTCCTACAATGAGCAGTTCTTC. The chain carries TRBV6-1 and TRBJ2-1; D is undetermined. Trimming took off 6 bases at V and 1 base at J, with 16 bases between the two ends. Germline V gives CDR1 MNHNS, CDR2 SASEGT. CDR3 length equals 16 residues.

CDR3 in amino acids: CASSPKSGRLNTEAFF. Here the CDR3 DNA reads TGTGCCAGCTCACCTAAATCAGGGAGGTTGAACACTGAAGCTTTCTTT. The chain combines TRBV18 with TRBJ1-1, with D possibly being TRBD1 (5 bases). The CDR3 has 16 residues. Trimming cost V 3 bases and J 0 bases, with 14 bases left between them. Germline V CDR1 and CDR2: KGHSH, LQKENI.

This clonotype came up many times. The chain carries TRBV5-1 and TRBJ2-3; D remains unclear. The V end lost 2 bases, the J end lost 0 bases, and 13 bases lay between the germline ends. The length of the CDR3 is 16 residues. Germline CDR1 and CDR2: SGHRS and YFSETQ. As DNA, the CDR3 is TGCGCCAGCAGCTTCCGAGCAGCCCCAAGCACAGATACGCAGTATTTT. Protein product: CASSFRAAPSTDTQYF. Variable domain in full (rest from reference TRBV5-1 and TRBJ2-3): KAGVTQTPRYLIKTRGQQVTLSCSPISGHRSVSWYQQTPGQGLQFLFEYFSETQRNKGNFPGRFSGRQFSNSRSEMNVSTLELGDSALYLCASSFRAAPSTDTQYFGPGTRLTVL.

The chain has TRBV6-1 and TRBJ1-3; D might be TRBD1 (5 bases). Deletions cut 0 bases from V and 4 bases from J, with 10 bases between. CDR1 is MNHNS, CDR2 SASEGT, per germline. This CDR3 spans 15 amino acids. CDR3 residues: CASSEAPGTGNTIYF. The CDR3, as DNA: TGTGCCAGCAGTGAAGCACCGGGGACGGGAAACACCATATATTTT.